This T cell receptor beta chain stems from a study of shared clonotypes between healthy human individuals. Study-level points and caveats: Generally, naive subsets (rather than memory subsets) showed larger estimated richness.

Assay: immunoSEQ multiplex PCR; the TCRdb copy retains only in-frame clones and omits some. The profile shows 2 million to 3 million clones, 85% to 95% of them singletons. With respect to this clone: The antigen is unknown.

CDR3 size: 16 residues. Per the germline V gene, CDR1 is GTSNPN and CDR2 is SVGIG (reference sequence). V was clipped by 0 bases and J by 3 bases, with 14 bases between them. The origin of this receptor is a man between 18 and 29 years old in good health. The V call is TRBV30, the J call TRBJ1-4; D remains unclear. Material: naive CD4+ T cells sorted from blood. Subset indicated: CD45RA+ positively selected. The CDR3 protein is CAWSVRRGGSNEKLFF. The CDR3 coding sequence is TGTGCCTGGAGTGTACGTCGGGGAGGGTCTAATGAAAAACTGTTTTTT.